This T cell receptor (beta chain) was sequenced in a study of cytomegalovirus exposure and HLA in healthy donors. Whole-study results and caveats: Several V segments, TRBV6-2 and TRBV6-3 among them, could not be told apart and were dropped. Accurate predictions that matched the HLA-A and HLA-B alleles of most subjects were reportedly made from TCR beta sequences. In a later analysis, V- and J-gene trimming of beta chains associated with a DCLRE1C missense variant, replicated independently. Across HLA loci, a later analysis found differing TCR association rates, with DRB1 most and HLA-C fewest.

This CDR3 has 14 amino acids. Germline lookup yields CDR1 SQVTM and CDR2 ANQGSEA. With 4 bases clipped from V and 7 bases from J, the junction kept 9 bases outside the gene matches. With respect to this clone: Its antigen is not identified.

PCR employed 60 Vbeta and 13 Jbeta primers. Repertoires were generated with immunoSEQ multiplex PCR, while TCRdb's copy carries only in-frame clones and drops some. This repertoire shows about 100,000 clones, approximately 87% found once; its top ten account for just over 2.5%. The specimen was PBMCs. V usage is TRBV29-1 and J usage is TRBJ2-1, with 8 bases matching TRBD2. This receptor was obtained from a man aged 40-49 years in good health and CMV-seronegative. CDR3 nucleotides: TGCAGCGTTGCGGAGCGGGGGACTTTAAATGAGCAGTTCTTC. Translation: CSVAERGTLNEQFF.